The TCR beta chain under discussion was sequenced for a study of T cells after yellow fever vaccination (dated by TCRdb to between 2018 and 2020). With regard to the full study: The SMART-Seq v4 Ultra Low Input RNA kit was used to prepare libraries from fractions with low cell numbers. To track T-cell clones before and after primary and booster YFV17D yellow fever vaccination, bulk TCR alpha and beta repertoires were sequenced longitudinally. Two healthy male donors made up the cohort, one aged 18 to 29 years and the other aged 30 to 40 years. Blood samples were taken at several timepoints before and after primary and secondary immunization, and bulk PBMC replicates and cell subsets were isolated. On the study overall, not on this receptor specifically: A small share of clonotypes occurred in both CD4 and CD8 compartments, likely arising from convergent recombination. Computational filtering was needed because FACS-sorted repertoires could contain abundant contaminating clonotypes from the bulk population. Compared with the primary T-cell response, the secondary T-cell response was faster but weaker, reaching its peak on day 5 rather than on day 15. Most clones expanded after primary vaccination were re-detected after the booster (just under 97% of CD4 and about 88% of CD8), suggesting broad memory maintenance. Only a couple of donors were included in the study, so the extent to which the findings can be generalized is limited.

The sample's treatment or condition label, decoded: live attenuated yellow fever vaccine strain. A standard Ficoll-Paque protocol was used to isolate PBMCs from peripheral blood. Dynabeads CD4 and CD8 positive selection kits were used to isolate CD4 and CD8 T-cell fractions. RNA was extracted with TriZol from bulk PBMCs, CD4 and CD8 fractions, and dextramer-positive and dextramer-negative fractions. Instrument on record: Illumina NovaSeq 6000. Synthesis of TCR cDNA relied on 5'RACE template switching, a step that introduced a universal primer site along with unique molecular identifiers. Priming for cDNA synthesis came from both the TCR alpha and TCR beta constant segments. Library amplification involved two PCR steps, and the second step added sample barcodes and sequencing adapters. Sequencing of the libraries was done on either Illumina HiSeq 2500 (2x100 bp) or NovaSeq (2x150 bp). The source study handled its data this way. Demultiplexing of reads and collapsing into UMI consensus sequences were performed with MIGEC, and V(D)J alignment was carried out with MiXCR. Vaccine-responding clonotypes were identified with edgeR using replicate PBMC samples, with FDR below 0.01 and a log2 fold change above 5 up to day 15 being required. Each bulk clonotype was labeled CD4 or CD8 based on which sequenced repertoire, CD4 or CD8, contained the clonotype at higher abundance. The public reads were reprocessed in TCRdb via fastp at Q25 and MiXCR, keeping in-frame beta chains. Identical CDR3 proteins give one entry, which carries the most common genes and DNA. TCRdb assigned the V and J calls; the authors' analysis was not used. The sample has more than 300,000 distinct CDR3 sequences on record, about 11% of them singletons. The ten largest clones represent 3% to 3.5% of the sample.

This clonotype was recorded at least ten times. Its antigen is still unknown. Within one base of it there is no much larger clone, and no base qualities were kept. The CDR3 sequence holds 18 residues, the cysteine and phenylalanine included. Here the CDR3 DNA is all that survives: 54 bases in frame from base 1. The germline V end is reduced by 0 bases and the J end by 5 bases; junction bases left unmatched: 8. Based on the germline V gene, the CDR1 and CDR2 sequences are SGHDT and YYEEEE. The source of this sequence is a man between 18 and 35 years old who received the YFV17D yellow fever vaccine. The specimen was CD4+ T cells sorted from PBMCs, collected 45 days after the yellow fever booster vaccination. In this chain, TRBV5-6 is recombined with TRBJ2-2; a stretch of 12 junction bases matches TRBD2. The CDR3 protein sequence reads: CASSLVTSGGRGTGELFF. The DNA sequence is TGTGCCAGCAGCTTGGTGACTAGCGGGGGCCGGGGTACCGGGGAGCTGTTTTTT.